These T cell receptor beta chains were read from a single sample in a study of cytomegalovirus exposure and HLA in healthy donors. Profiling relied on immunoSEQ multiplex PCR, and the TCRdb table lists in-frame clones only, not all of them. The repertoire holds roughly 190,000 clones, 79% seen once, with around 1.6% in the top ten. The source material was PBMCs. The receptor source for this set is a girl between 5 and 17 years old in good health and CMV-seropositive. CDR3s leave out the opening cysteine and the closing phenylalanine or tryptophan. A D gene is named only where the DNA matches it firmly. Size values are once, few and many counts, or a class for expanded clones, and some rows have none.

clone_size d_call v_call cdr3_aa
few NA TRBV7-2 ASSLGGGRGYT
once NA TRBV7-9 ASSWGREHGEYT
NA NA TRBV9 ASSVQNPSPSGRLNTGELF
NA NA TRBV5-1 ASSADSALDTIY
once NA TRBV7-9 ASNDGGGLF
NA TRBD2 TRBV7-2 ASSSRGGGAPSYEQY
NA NA TRBV27 ASSLSTGTYNEQF
NA TRBD2 TRBV4-3 ASSQVERGRNEQF
NA NA TRBV29-1 SVSGVLNTEAF
few TRBD1 TRBV27 ASSSDRTGVTSGQF
NA NA TRBV4-1 ASSQGSGLVSEQY
NA TRBD2 TRBV5-1 ASSLVAGRGDTQY
NA TRBD1 TRBV2 ASSAGQGNTEAF
NA NA TRBV10-3 AISPGQETQY
NA NA TRBV14 ASSQGTGQPQH
NA TRBD2 TRBV27 ASSKGTSGSYEQY
NA TRBD2 TRBV7-2 ASSRTSGGANTQY
NA TRBD1 TRBV4-1 ASSQDPARDRKCGYT
NA TRBD2 TRBV9 ASSVGGLAGSYEQY
once NA TRBV7-2 ASIRGRGGRADTQY
NA TRBD2 TRBV6-5 ASSYFSGGSGGAQY
once NA TRBV29-1 SVGTDTDTQY
NA TRBD1 TRBV11-3 ASSPDRAREKLF
NA TRBD2 TRBV4-3 ASSHTSGGASTDTQY
NA NA TRBV19 ASSIRDSGNTIY
NA TRBD2 TRBV7-8 ASSSRGVAGPQETQY
once NA TRBV18 ASSPSFRNTGELF
NA TRBD2 TRBV9 ASSVAPGGTREQF
NA TRBD2 TRBV7-2 ASSFGLAGHTDTQY
few NA TRBV5-6 ASSLASDTQY